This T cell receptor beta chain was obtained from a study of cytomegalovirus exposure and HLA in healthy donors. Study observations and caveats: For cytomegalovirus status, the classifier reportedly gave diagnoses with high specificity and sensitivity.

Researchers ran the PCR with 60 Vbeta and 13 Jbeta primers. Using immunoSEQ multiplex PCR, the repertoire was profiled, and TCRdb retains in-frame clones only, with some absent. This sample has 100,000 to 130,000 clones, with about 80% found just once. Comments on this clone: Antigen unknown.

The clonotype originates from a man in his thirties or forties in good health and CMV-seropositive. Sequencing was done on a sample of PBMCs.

The DNA of the CDR3 is TGTGCCAGCAGCTCAGGGCAGAACACTGAAGCTTTCTTT. Its protein product is CASSSGQNTEAFF. V usage is TRBV7-3 and J usage is TRBJ1-1; tentatively, D is TRBD1 (5 bases). The CDR3 spans 13 residues. Germline V gives CDR1 SGHTA, CDR2 FQGTGA. Trimming took 4 bases from V and 1 from J, leaving 7 bases between them.